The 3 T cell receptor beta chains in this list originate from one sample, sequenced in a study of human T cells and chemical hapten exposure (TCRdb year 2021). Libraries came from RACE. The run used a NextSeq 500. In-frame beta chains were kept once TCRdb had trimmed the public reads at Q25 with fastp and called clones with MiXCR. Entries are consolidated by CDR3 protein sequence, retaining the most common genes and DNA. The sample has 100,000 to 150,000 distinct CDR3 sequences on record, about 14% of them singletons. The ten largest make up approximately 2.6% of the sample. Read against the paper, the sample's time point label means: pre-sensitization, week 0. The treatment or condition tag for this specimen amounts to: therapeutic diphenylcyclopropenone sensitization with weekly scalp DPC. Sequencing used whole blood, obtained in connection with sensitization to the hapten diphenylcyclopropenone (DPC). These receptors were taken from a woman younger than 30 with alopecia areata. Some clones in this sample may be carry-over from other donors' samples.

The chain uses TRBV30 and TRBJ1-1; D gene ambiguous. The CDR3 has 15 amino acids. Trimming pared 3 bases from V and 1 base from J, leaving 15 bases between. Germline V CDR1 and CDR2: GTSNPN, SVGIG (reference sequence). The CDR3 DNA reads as TGTGCCTGGAGAACGGCAGCACAGCGGAACACTGAAGCTTTCTTT. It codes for CAWRTAAQRNTEAFF. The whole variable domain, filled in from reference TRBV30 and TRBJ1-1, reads SQTIHQWPATLVQPVGSPLSLECTVEGTSNPNLYWYRQAAGRGLQLLFYSVGIGQISSEVPQNLSASRPQDRQFILSSKKLLLSDSGFYLCAWRTAAQRNTEAFFGQGTRLTVV.

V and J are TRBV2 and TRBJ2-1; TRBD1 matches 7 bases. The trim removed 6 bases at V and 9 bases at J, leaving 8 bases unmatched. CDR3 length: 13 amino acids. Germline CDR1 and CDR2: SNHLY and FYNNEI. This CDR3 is CASSAGTGVEQFF. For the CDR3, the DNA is TGTGCCAGCAGCGCCGGAACAGGGGTTGAGCAGTTCTTC.

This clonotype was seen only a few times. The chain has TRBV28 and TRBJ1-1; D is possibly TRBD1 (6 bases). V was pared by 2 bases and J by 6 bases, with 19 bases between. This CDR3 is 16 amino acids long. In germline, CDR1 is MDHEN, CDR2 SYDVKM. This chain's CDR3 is CASSLLVLGGEAEAFF. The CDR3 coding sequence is TGTGCCAGCAGTTTACTAGTTCTCGGGGGCGAGGCTGAAGCTTTCTTT. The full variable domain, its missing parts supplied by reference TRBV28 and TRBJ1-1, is DVKVTQSSRYLVKRTGEKVFLECVQDMDHENMFWYRQDPGLGLRLIYFSYDVKMKEKGDIPEGYSVSREKKERFSLILESASTNQTSMYLCASSLLVLGGEAEAFFGQGTRLTVV.